This T cell receptor (beta chain) was identified during a study of blood T cell repertoires in COVID-19. TCRdb's copy holds only in-frame clones and misses some; the assay was immunoSEQ multiplex PCR. Seen here are a few hundred thousand clones, 70% to 90% observed once, and the top ten hold roughly 2.2%. This CDR3 contains 14 residues. V lost 0 bases and J lost 12; bases outside the gene matches: 6. Germline CDR1 reads WSHSY; CDR2 reads SAAADI. The clonotype comes from a man aged 25 to 40 who had recovered from COVID-19. The chain uses TRBV10-2 and TRBJ2-1; 9 bases map to TRBD1. The source material was PBMCs or T cells enriched from blood (not recorded which). In nucleotides, the CDR3 is TGCGCCAGCAGTGAGTCCCCGGGACAGGGAGGGCAGTTCTTC. This gives the protein CASSESPGQGGQFF.